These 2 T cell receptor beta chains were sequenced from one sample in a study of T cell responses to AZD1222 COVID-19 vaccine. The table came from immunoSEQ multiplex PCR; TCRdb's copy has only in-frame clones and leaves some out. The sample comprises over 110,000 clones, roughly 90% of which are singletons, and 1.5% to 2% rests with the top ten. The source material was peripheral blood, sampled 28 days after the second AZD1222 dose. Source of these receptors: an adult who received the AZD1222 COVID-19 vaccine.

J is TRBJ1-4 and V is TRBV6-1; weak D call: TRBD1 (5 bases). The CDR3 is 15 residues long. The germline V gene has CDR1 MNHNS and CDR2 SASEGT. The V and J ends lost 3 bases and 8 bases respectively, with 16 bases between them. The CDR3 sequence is CASSEKDTRSEKLFF. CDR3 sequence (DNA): TGTGCCAGCAGTGAGAAGGACACGAGGAGCGAAAAACTGTTTTTT.

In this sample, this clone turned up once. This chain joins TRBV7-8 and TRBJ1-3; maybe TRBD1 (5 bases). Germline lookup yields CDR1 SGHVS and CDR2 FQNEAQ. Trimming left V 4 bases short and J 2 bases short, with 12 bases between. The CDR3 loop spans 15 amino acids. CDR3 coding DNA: TGTGCCAGCAGCTCCCCGGGCAGGGCTGGAAACACCATATATTTT. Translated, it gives CASSSPGRAGNTIYF.